This T cell receptor beta chain was recorded in a study of metastatic and nonmetastatic thyroid tumors. This clone has a count of ten or more. TCRdb reprocessed the PCR reads using MiXCR. The repertoire holds about 39,000 clones, with about 19% as singletons. Trimming stripped 4 bases from V and 9 bases from J, with 15 bases between. This CDR3 has 13 residues. Germline lookup yields CDR1 MNHEY and CDR2 SVGEGT. Thyroid surgery was preceded by no treatment in any patient. The chain is built from TRBV6-2 or TRBV6-3 and TRBJ1-2; D is undetermined. The source is a female donor with papillary thyroid cancer or a benign thyroid nodule (not recorded which). Some clones in this sample may be carry-over from other donors' samples. Material: tumor tissue. The CDR3 region is CASSFYTDHSYTF. CDR3 bases: TGTGCCAGCAGTTTTTACACCGACCATAGCTACACCTTC.